This T cell receptor (beta chain) was identified in a study of long-term antiretroviral therapy in people with HIV (dated 2022 in TCRdb). As for the study more broadly: The earliest samples were collected approximately a decade before the 2015 WHO recommendation for immediate ART, a period when ART was typically delayed until CD4 counts fell. This retrospective serial study examined whether starting ART and sustained HIV suppression were associated with changes in the composition and diversity of the TRB repertoire in peripheral blood. A total of 192 cryopreserved PBMC samples came from approximately 30 adults with confirmed HIV infection and were collected serially over a mean of about six years (range 1-12). Of the 30 to 35 participants with HIV, 10 to 11 were female. No cross-contamination during QIAcube processing turned up in test extractions that ran a monoclonal T-cell line alongside 33 polyclonal samples. Results and caveats for the whole study, not just this receptor: Expanded TRB clones identified before ART initiation dominated the repertoire at all time points, although this dominance fluctuated and declined in many PLHIV after ART. Inferences about post-ART repertoire changes are limited because no data were available on ART adherence, viral resistance or therapy changes. Samples dated from about 2003 to 2018, and the ART regimens used may be less effective than current ones. Because pre-ART samples had limited cell numbers, profiling was done on unsorted PBMC rather than on sorted CD4+ and CD8+ T cells. Starting ART was linked to a significant rise in TRB diversity, yet even after long-term ART the diversity remained significantly lower than in transplant donor controls. Narrower CDR3 length ranges were observed in HIV repertoires than in controls, and an antigen-experienced repertoire with only a slight naive shift after ART was suggested by the network structure. Owing to limited PBMC availability, only the TCR beta chain was sequenced, without alpha chain pairing.

Participants were included only if at least one PBMC sample before ART initiation and at least two post-ART samples were available. Treatment was received in the United States of America by all participants with HIV. Before DNA extraction, cryopreserved samples of roughly 0.95-10 million PBMC were thawed and washed. At the time of the earliest PBMC sample, participants with HIV were aged between roughly 20 and 54 years. PBMC samples were contributed by each participant from 1-4 timepoints before ART initiation and 2-8 timepoints after ART initiation, with a median of 7 samples. For every participant, serial HIV viral load, CD4+ T-cell count, ART history and demographic data were obtained. Genomic DNA was extracted from unsorted PBMC with a Qiagen kit on a QIAcube, processed in batches of 12 samples. The cysteine opens and the phenylalanine closes a CDR3 of 15 amino acids. The only DNA kept is the CDR3, 45 bases in frame from the first base. V loses 0 bases at its end and J loses 7 bases; junction bases beyond the gene matches: 9. CDR1 and CDR2 were assigned from the germline V gene as SGDLS and YYNGEE.

The immunoSEQ hsTCRB v3.0 assay was used at survey level resolution to sequence the TRB variable region. The target sequencing depth for TRB was 40,000-50,000 T-cell genomes per sample. Pooled TRB libraries were sequenced on an Illumina MiSeq with a v3 150-cycle kit. The study's processing was this. Repertoire analysis was performed in R inside a reproducible Nextflow workflow that covered QC, data transformation and analysis. LymphoSeq2, an R package for exploring AIRR-Seq data, was used to implement custom analyses. Several samples that yielded fewer than 5000 total TRB sequences were excluded, so that approximately 170 HIV repertoires were analyzed. Among the 188 retained HIV repertoires, approximately 57 were collected before ART initiation and some 130 were collected after ART initiation. Repertoires were downsampled to 5000 TRB nucleotide sequences, with summary statistics averaged over 100 downsampling iterations. Only TRB sequences with CDR3 regions of at least seven amino acids were retained for analysis. Diversity was assessed using a clonality score derived from Shannon entropy and using the Gini coefficient. In repertoire networks, the top 5000 CDR3 amino acid sequences were linked whenever an edit distance of one separated two sequences. Antigen specificity groups and MHC restriction were predicted for TRB CDR3 amino acid sequences with GLIPH2. Known CMV, EBV, HIV or tissue antigen associations were flagged by matching CDR3 amino acid sequences against VDJdb and McPAS-TCR. Pre-ART, post-ART and control groups were compared with Wilcoxon signed-rank tests and Holm-Bonferroni correction. TCRdb took over this immuneACCESS table, retaining in-frame rearrangements with V and J assigned. Such tables are incomplete; in checked studies, under half of the missing clones stem from an unresolved V gene, and the remainder is unexplained. The DNA gave D and trimming, while V, J and clone size come from that table. This sample comprises 11,000 to 15,000 clones, 88% of them detected only once. The top ten clonotypes cover more than 9% of the sample.

As concerns this clone: Its antigen is unknown. No base-level quality is on record; no much larger clone is a single base apart.

The sequence came from a man aged 40-55 years with HIV. Source: unsorted PBMCs, taken 6.2 years after starting antiretroviral therapy. Rearrangement joined TRBV9 to TRBJ1-2, and 7 bases in between align with TRBD1. The DNA reads TGTGCCAGCAGCGTAGTACCAGGGGGAGCGGCTGGCTACACCTTC. Its product reads: CASSVVPGGAAGYTF.